These T cell receptor beta chains were read from a single sample in a study of immune evolution from preneoplasia to lung adenocarcinoma. Here immunoSEQ multiplex PCR was the method, and the copy in TCRdb shows in-frame clones only, minus some. The sample carries roughly 4,200 clones, 86% recorded once. Sequenced sample: FFPE minimally invasive lung adenocarcinoma tissue. The receptors were sampled from a person aged 65 to 85 with lung adenocarcinoma. Both conserved end residues are part of each CDR3. D genes are given only for firm matches. Part of the rows lack a size; the others show once, few, many or a class for expanded clones.

j_gene: TRBJ1-6
v_gene: TRBV30
abundance: -
d_gene: -
CDR3nt: TGTGCCTGGAGTGTCTCGGCAAGCCTTAATTCACCCCTCCACTTT
CDR3aa: CAWSVSASLNSPLHF

j_gene: TRBJ2-1
v_gene: TRBV7-2
abundance: -
d_gene: -
CDR3nt: TGTGCCAGCAGCCAAGTGAGGAATGAGCAGTTCTTC
CDR3aa: CASSQVRNEQFF

j_gene: TRBJ1-3
v_gene: TRBV7-9
abundance: -
d_gene: -
CDR3nt: TGTGCCAGCAGCTTCCCCCTGGGACATCAGCTAAGAGCTGGAAACACCATATATTTT
CDR3aa: CASSFPLGHQLRAGNTIYF

j_gene: TRBJ1-1
v_gene: TRBV9
abundance: -
d_gene: -
CDR3nt: TGTGCCAGCAGCCGGGGGGCGGACACTGAAGCTTTCTTT
CDR3aa: CASSRGADTEAFF

j_gene: TRBJ2-7
v_gene: TRBV28
abundance: once
d_gene: -
CDR3nt: TGTGCCAGCAGTTTATGGGACGAGCAGTACTTC
CDR3aa: CASSLWDEQYF

j_gene: TRBJ1-1
v_gene: TRBV5-1
abundance: -
d_gene: TRBD1
CDR3nt: TGCGCCAGCAGCTTACAAACAGCGGGACAGGGAATAGGCACTGAAGCTTTCTTT
CDR3aa: CASSLQTAGQGIGTEAFF

j_gene: TRBJ2-7
v_gene: TRBV27
abundance: -
d_gene: -
CDR3nt: TGTGCCAGCAGTTCGGGGAGCGCGAACAGCGAGCAGTACTTC
CDR3aa: CASSSGSANSEQYF

j_gene: TRBJ2-1
v_gene: TRBV7-9
abundance: few
d_gene: TRBD1
CDR3nt: TGTGCCAGCAGCTTAGCGGCGACAGGGGGTAGGAATGAGCAGTTCTTC
CDR3aa: CASSLAATGGRNEQFF

j_gene: TRBJ1-1
v_gene: TRBV6-1
abundance: -
d_gene: -
CDR3nt: TGTGCCAGCAGCTCCAGATTGAACACTGAAGCTTTCTTT
CDR3aa: CASSSRLNTEAFF

j_gene: TRBJ2-1
v_gene: TRBV28
abundance: -
d_gene: TRBD2
CDR3nt: TGTGCCAGCAGTTTCGGGACTAGCGGGGTTACTGAGCAGTTCTTC
CDR3aa: CASSFGTSGVTEQFF

j_gene: TRBJ2-5
v_gene: TRBV6-6
abundance: -
d_gene: -
CDR3nt: TGTGCCAGCAGTTACGACCTAGCGTCGTACCAAGAGACCCAGTACTTC
CDR3aa: CASSYDLASYQETQYF

j_gene: TRBJ2-7
v_gene: TRBV6-6
abundance: -
d_gene: -
CDR3nt: TGTGCCAGCAGTCAGGGACCGACCTACGAGCAGTACTTC
CDR3aa: CASSQGPTYEQYF

j_gene: TRBJ2-1
v_gene: TRBV11-2
abundance: -
d_gene: -
CDR3nt: TGTGCCAGCAGCCTAGGCCCAGGGACCTACAATGAGCAGTTCTTC
CDR3aa: CASSLGPGTYNEQFF

j_gene: TRBJ2-7
v_gene: TRBV5-4
abundance: -
d_gene: -
CDR3nt: TGTGCCAGCAGTCGGGACCCTGCCTACGAGCAGTACTTC
CDR3aa: CASSRDPAYEQYF

j_gene: TRBJ1-2
v_gene: TRBV30
abundance: -
d_gene: -
CDR3nt: TGTGCCTGGAGTGCAGGCCTCTCTGGCTACACCTTC
CDR3aa: CAWSAGLSGYTF

j_gene: TRBJ2-3
v_gene: TRBV6-6
abundance: -
d_gene: -
CDR3nt: TGTGCCAGCAGCCACTCCTCTCCCACAGATACGCAGTATTTT
CDR3aa: CASSHSSPTDTQYF

j_gene: TRBJ1-2
v_gene: TRBV5-1
abundance: -
d_gene: TRBD1
CDR3nt: TGCGCCAGCAGCTTGGGGCTGGACAGGGTCCCTGGCTACACCTTC
CDR3aa: CASSLGLDRVPGYTF

j_gene: TRBJ1-2
v_gene: TRBV4-2
abundance: -
d_gene: TRBD1
CDR3nt: TGTGCCAGCAGCCAAGACCACAGGGGGTATGGCTACACCTTC
CDR3aa: CASSQDHRGYGYTF

j_gene: TRBJ2-7
v_gene: TRBV7-9
abundance: -
d_gene: -
CDR3nt: TGTGCCAGCAGCCCCCCGGTGGGGGTCGGGATGGCTGGCGAGCAGTACTTC
CDR3aa: CASSPPVGVGMAGEQYF

j_gene: TRBJ2-1
v_gene: TRBV10-2
abundance: large
d_gene: -
CDR3nt: TGCGCCAGCAGTGGGGGTAACGCCTACAATGAGCAGTTCTTC
CDR3aa: CASSGGNAYNEQFF

j_gene: TRBJ1-2
v_gene: TRBV20-1
abundance: -
d_gene: -
CDR3nt: TGCAGTGCTACCCCGCGAGGTGGCTACACCTTC
CDR3aa: CSATPRGGYTF

j_gene: TRBJ1-1
v_gene: TRBV29-1
abundance: -
d_gene: -
CDR3nt: TGCAGCGTTAGGACAGAAAACATGAACACTGAAGCTTTCTTT
CDR3aa: CSVRTENMNTEAFF

j_gene: TRBJ1-1
v_gene: TRBV28
abundance: -
d_gene: TRBD1
CDR3nt: TGTGCCAGCAGCGCCGGGACAGGGGGCACTGAAGCTTTCTTT
CDR3aa: CASSAGTGGTEAFF

j_gene: TRBJ2-7
v_gene: TRBV6-5
abundance: -
d_gene: -
CDR3nt: TGTGCCAGCAGAGGATCGGGGGCGTGGGATTACGAGCAGTACTTC
CDR3aa: CASRGSGAWDYEQYF

j_gene: TRBJ2-1
v_gene: TRBV19
abundance: -
d_gene: -
CDR3nt: TGTGCCAGTAGTATCGATCCGGGATCCTACAATGAGCAGTTCTTC
CDR3aa: CASSIDPGSYNEQFF

j_gene: TRBJ1-1
v_gene: TRBV29-1
abundance: -
d_gene: -
CDR3nt: TGCAGCGTCAAAAACAGGGATCTGAACACTGAAGCTTTCTTT
CDR3aa: CSVKNRDLNTEAFF

j_gene: TRBJ1-2
v_gene: TRBV5-1
abundance: -
d_gene: TRBD1
CDR3nt: TGCGCCAGCAGCTCGGGACAGGGCTCTGAGTTCTATGGCTACACCTTC
CDR3aa: CASSSGQGSEFYGYTF

j_gene: TRBJ1-1
v_gene: TRBV28
abundance: -
d_gene: -
CDR3nt: TGTGCCAGCAGCCTCGTCCGACAAGCTGAAGCTTTCTTT
CDR3aa: CASSLVRQAEAFF

j_gene: TRBJ2-3
v_gene: TRBV6-1
abundance: -
d_gene: -
CDR3nt: TGTGCCAGCAGTGAAGGGCGGGACCCCCCAGATACGCAGTATTTT
CDR3aa: CASSEGRDPPDTQYF

j_gene: TRBJ1-4
v_gene: TRBV7-2
abundance: -
d_gene: -
CDR3nt: TGTGCCAGCAGCTTAGTTCATGAAAAACTGTTTTTT
CDR3aa: CASSLVHEKLFF

j_gene: TRBJ1-2
v_gene: TRBV29-1
abundance: -
d_gene: -
CDR3nt: TGCAGCGTTGGGCAGGGCGAGTCCGGCAGTTATGGCTACACCTTC
CDR3aa: CSVGQGESGSYGYTF

j_gene: TRBJ2-7
v_gene: TRBV14
abundance: -
d_gene: TRBD1
CDR3nt: TGTGCCAGCAGAAGGACAGGGGTCTACGAGCAGTACTTC
CDR3aa: CASRRTGVYEQYF

j_gene: TRBJ2-1
v_gene: TRBV6-6
abundance: -
d_gene: -
CDR3nt: TGTGCCAGCAGCCCGTTCACGGCCATCTACAATGAGCAGTTCTTC
CDR3aa: CASSPFTAIYNEQFF

j_gene: TRBJ1-2
v_gene: TRBV5-1
abundance: -
d_gene: -
CDR3nt: TGCGCCAGCAGCCCTATTGGACCCGCTAACTATGGCTACACCTTC
CDR3aa: CASSPIGPANYGYTF

j_gene: TRBJ1-5
v_gene: TRBV28
abundance: -
d_gene: -
CDR3nt: TGTGCCAGCAACACCCTACGATCAGGGTATAGCAATCAGCCCCAGCATTTT
CDR3aa: CASNTLRSGYSNQPQHF

j_gene: TRBJ1-1
v_gene: TRBV9
abundance: -
d_gene: -
CDR3nt: TGTGCCAGCAGCGTAGAGGGCGGAAATGAAGCTTTCTTT
CDR3aa: CASSVEGGNEAFF

j_gene: TRBJ2-1
v_gene: TRBV7-2
abundance: -
d_gene: -
CDR3nt: TGTGCCAGCAGCCCAGGAGTTGGGACTGGCTACAATGAGCAGTTCTTC
CDR3aa: CASSPGVGTGYNEQFF

j_gene: TRBJ2-3
v_gene: TRBV2
abundance: -
d_gene: -
CDR3nt: TGTGCCAGCAGGGGACAGGGGGGACTAGCGGGTTCCGGTACGCAGTATTTT
CDR3aa: CASRGQGGLAGSGTQYF

j_gene: TRBJ1-6
v_gene: TRBV6-4
abundance: -
d_gene: -
CDR3nt: TGTGCCAGCAGTGACAGGGATAATTCACCCCTCCACTTT
CDR3aa: CASSDRDNSPLHF

j_gene: TRBJ1-5
v_gene: TRBV29-1
abundance: -
d_gene: -
CDR3nt: TGCAGCGTTCTCTTGCAGAGAGATCAGCCCCAGCATTTT
CDR3aa: CSVLLQRDQPQHF

j_gene: TRBJ2-1
v_gene: TRBV28
abundance: -
d_gene: -
CDR3nt: TGTGCCAGCTGGGAGAGGTCGGGTGAAAATGAGCAGTTCTTC
CDR3aa: CASWERSGENEQFF

j_gene: TRBJ2-5
v_gene: TRBV5-5
abundance: few
d_gene: TRBD1
CDR3nt: TGTGCCAGCAGCGGACCAACAGGGGGCGAGACCCAGTACTTC
CDR3aa: CASSGPTGGETQYF

j_gene: TRBJ2-3
v_gene: TRBV14
abundance: -
d_gene: TRBD2
CDR3nt: TGTGCCAGCAGCCAAGATCGGACTAGAGGGGCTACGCAGTATTTT
CDR3aa: CASSQDRTRGATQYF

j_gene: TRBJ2-7
v_gene: TRBV13
abundance: -
d_gene: TRBD2
CDR3nt: TGTGCCAGCAGCCTTTCCATAGCGGGAGGTATCTACGAGCAGTACTTC
CDR3aa: CASSLSIAGGIYEQYF

j_gene: TRBJ2-7
v_gene: TRBV7-3
abundance: -
d_gene: -
CDR3nt: TGTGCCAGCAGCTTAGGCACAGGGAACGAGCTTAACTTC
CDR3aa: CASSLGTGNELNF

j_gene: TRBJ2-7
v_gene: TRBV6-1
abundance: -
d_gene: -
CDR3nt: TGTGCCAGCAGTGAAGAGATAGGCCCCTACGAGCAGTACTTC
CDR3aa: CASSEEIGPYEQYF

j_gene: TRBJ1-2
v_gene: TRBV6-5
abundance: once
d_gene: -
CDR3nt: TGTGCCAGCACTTCAGGGAACCCTCGTGGGGGCTACACCTTC
CDR3aa: CASTSGNPRGGYTF

j_gene: TRBJ1-1
v_gene: TRBV19
abundance: -
d_gene: -
CDR3nt: TGTGCCAGCCAAGACGGCCTGAACACTGAAGCTTTCTTT
CDR3aa: CASQDGLNTEAFF

j_gene: TRBJ2-6
v_gene: TRBV14
abundance: -
d_gene: -
CDR3nt: TGTGCCAGCAGCCAGTTGTCTGGGGCCAACGTCCTGACTTTC
CDR3aa: CASSQLSGANVLTF

j_gene: TRBJ2-2
v_gene: TRBV28
abundance: -
d_gene: -
CDR3nt: TGTGCCAGCAGTCCGCGCGGGGGCGGTACGGGGGAGCTGTTTTTT
CDR3aa: CASSPRGGGTGELFF